These 8 T cell receptor beta chains came from one sample sequenced in a study of blood T cell repertoires in COVID-19. Clones were sequenced by immunoSEQ multiplex PCR, and TCRdb holds only the in-frame ones, with some missing. The repertoire includes around 300,000 clones, around 87% of them detected once, and approximately 5.3% sits in the top ten. Material for sequencing was PBMCs or T cells enriched from blood (not recorded which). The receptors were gathered from a woman in her twenties or thirties who had recovered from COVID-19.

The rearrangement joins TRBV7-8 to TRBJ1-5; 9 bases are a match to TRBD1. V lost 3 bases to trimming and J lost 0 bases; unmatched junction nucleotides: 6. CDR1 and CDR2 (germline): SGHVS, FQNEAQ. This CDR3 contains 17 residues. The CDR3 bases are TGTGCCAGCAGCTTGGGACAGGGAGGAGCTAGCAATCAGCCCCAGCATTTT. It codes for CASSLGQGGASNQPQHF. The whole variable domain, remainder taken from reference TRBV7-8 and TRBJ1-5, is GAGVSQSPRYKVAKRGQDVALRCDPISGHVSLFWYQQALGQGPEFLTYFQNEAQLDKSGLPSDRFFAERPEGSVSTLKIQRTQQEDSAVYLCASSLGQGGASNQPQHFGDGTRLSIL.

This chain uses TRBV29-1 with TRBJ1-2; D is perhaps TRBD1 (6 bases). The V and J ends lost 5 bases and 0 bases respectively, with 16 bases between them. The length of the CDR3 is 15 residues. Per the germline V gene, CDR1 is SQVTM and CDR2 is ANQGSEA. In nucleotides, the CDR3 is TGCAGCGTTCGGGGGGCAGGACCTACTAACTATGGCTACACCTTC. It is translated as CSVRGAGPTNYGYTF.

The chain recombines TRBV20-1 with TRBJ1-1; 9 nucleotides match TRBD1. V lost 6 bases to trimming and J lost 7 bases; unmatched junction nucleotides: 6. CDR1 DFQATT and CDR2 SNEGSKA come from the germline V gene (reference sequence). The CDR3 length is 12 residues. For the CDR3, the DNA is TGCAGTGCGAGTGGGACAGGGTTTGAAGCTTTCTTT. Translation: CSASGTGFEAFF.

The CDR3 nucleotides read TGTGCCAGCAGCTTTTTCTCCTACAGTGATATGAACACTGAAGCTTTCTTT. It specifies CASSFFSYSDMNTEAFF. The rearrangement links TRBV5-6 to TRBJ1-1, with unresolved D. This CDR3 is 17 amino acids long. V was trimmed by 2 bases and J by 0 bases, leaving 17 bases between them. Germline CDR1 reads SGHDT; CDR2 reads YYEEEE. Filled out from reference TRBV5-6 and TRBJ1-1, the complete variable domain reads DAGVTQSPTHLIKTRGQQVTLRCSPKSGHDTVSWYQQALGQGPQFIFQYYEEEERQRGNFPDRFSGHQFPNYSSELNVNALLLGDSALYLCASSFFSYSDMNTEAFFGQGTRLTVV.

This clone was seen only once. The V and J genes are TRBV5-1 and TRBJ2-5, with TRBD1 matching 7 bases. The ends lost 4 bases at V and 1 base at J; junction bases unmatched: 1. Germline loops: CDR1 SGHRS, CDR2 YFSETQ. The CDR3 length is 13 residues. The CDR3 region is CASSRDSQETQYF. DNA for the CDR3: TGCGCCAGCAGCCGGGACAGCCAAGAGACCCAGTACTTC.

The rearrangement joins TRBV11-2 to TRBJ1-2; perhaps TRBD1 as D (5 bases). Trimming removed 1 base at V and 5 bases at J, with 11 bases between. Per the germline V gene, CDR1 is SGHAT and CDR2 is FQNNGV. The CDR3 extends over 14 amino acids. CDR3 sequence: CASSLVQGGYGYTF. The CDR3 DNA follows: TGTGCCAGCAGCTTAGTTCAGGGAGGATATGGCTACACCTTC. Combining the CDR3 with reference TRBV11-2 and TRBJ1-2 gives the whole variable domain EAGVAQSPRYKIIEKRQSVAFWCNPISGHATLYWYQQILGQGPKLLIQFQNNGVVDDSQLPKDRFSAERLKGVDSTLKIQPAKLEDSAVYLCASSLVQGGYGYTFGSGTRLTVV.

The chain is built from TRBV6-1 and TRBJ2-1, with TRBD1 as a possible D gene (5 bases). V lost 4 bases and J lost 0, with 13 bases in between. This CDR3 spans 16 amino acids. Per the germline V gene, CDR1 is MNHNS and CDR2 is SASEGT. The CDR3, as DNA: TGTGCCAGCAGTGTGAGACAGCACTTCTCCTACAATGAGCAGTTCTTC. This gives the protein CASSVRQHFSYNEQFF.

V usage is TRBV30 and J usage is TRBJ1-5, with unresolved D. Germline CDR1 and CDR2: GTSNPN and SVGIG (reference sequence). The CDR3 contains 16 residues. Trimming cost V 4 bases and J 1 base, with 17 bases left between them. The CDR3 DNA reads as TGTGCCTGGATCTTAATGGGAGGGAAGAGCAATCAGCCCCAGCATTTT. This gives the protein CAWILMGGKSNQPQHF.